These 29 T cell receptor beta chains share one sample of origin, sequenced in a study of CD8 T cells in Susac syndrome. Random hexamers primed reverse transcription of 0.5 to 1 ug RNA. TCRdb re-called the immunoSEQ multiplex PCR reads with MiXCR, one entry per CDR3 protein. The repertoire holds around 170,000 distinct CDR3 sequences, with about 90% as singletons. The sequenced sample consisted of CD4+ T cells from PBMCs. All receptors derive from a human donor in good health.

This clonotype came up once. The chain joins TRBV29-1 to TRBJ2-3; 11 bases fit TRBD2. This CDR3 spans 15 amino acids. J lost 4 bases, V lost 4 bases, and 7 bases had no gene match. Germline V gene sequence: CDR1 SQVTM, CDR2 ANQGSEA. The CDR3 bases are TGCAGCGTTGTCACTAGCGGGAGTGTCGCAGATACGCAGTATTTT. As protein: CSVVTSGSVADTQYF.

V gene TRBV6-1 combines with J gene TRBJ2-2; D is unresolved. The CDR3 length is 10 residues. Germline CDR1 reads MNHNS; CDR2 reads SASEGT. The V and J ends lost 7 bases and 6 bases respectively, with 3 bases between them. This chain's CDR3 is CASTSGELFF. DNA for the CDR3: TGTGCCAGCACATCCGGGGAGCTGTTTTTT.

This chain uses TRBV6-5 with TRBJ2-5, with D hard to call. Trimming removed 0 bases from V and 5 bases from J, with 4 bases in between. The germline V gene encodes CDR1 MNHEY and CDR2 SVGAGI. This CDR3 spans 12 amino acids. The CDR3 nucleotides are TGTGCCAGCAGTTACTCGGGGGAGACCCAGTACTTC. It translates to CASSYSGETQYF.

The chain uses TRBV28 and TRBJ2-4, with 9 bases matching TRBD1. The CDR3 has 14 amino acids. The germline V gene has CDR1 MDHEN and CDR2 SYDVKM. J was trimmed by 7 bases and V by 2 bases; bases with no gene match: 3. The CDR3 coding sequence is TGTGCCAGCAGTTTACGGGACAGGGCTAACATTCAGTACTTC. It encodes CASSLRDRANIQYF. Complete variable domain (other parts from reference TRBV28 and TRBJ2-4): DVKVTQSSRYLVKRTGEKVFLECVQDMDHENMFWYRQDPGLGLRLIYFSYDVKMKEKGDIPEGYSVSREKKERFSLILESASTNQTSMYLCASSLRDRANIQYFGAGTRLSVL.

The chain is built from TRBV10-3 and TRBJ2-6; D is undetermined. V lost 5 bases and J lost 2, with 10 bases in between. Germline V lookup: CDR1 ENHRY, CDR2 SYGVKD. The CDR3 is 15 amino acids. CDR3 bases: TGTGCCATCAGTTCACCATCCCCTGGGGCCAACGTCCTGACTTTC. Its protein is CAISSPSPGANVLTF.

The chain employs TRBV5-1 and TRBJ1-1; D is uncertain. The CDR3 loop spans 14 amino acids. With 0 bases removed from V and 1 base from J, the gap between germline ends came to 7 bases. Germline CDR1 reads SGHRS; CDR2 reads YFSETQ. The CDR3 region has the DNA TGCGCCAGCAGCTTGGAGTACAAGAACACTGAAGCTTTCTTT. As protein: CASSLEYKNTEAFF.

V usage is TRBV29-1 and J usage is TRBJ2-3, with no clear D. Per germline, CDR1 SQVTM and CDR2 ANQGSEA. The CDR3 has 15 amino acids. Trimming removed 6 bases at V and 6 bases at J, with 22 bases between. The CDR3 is CSVELGLHLEDTQYF. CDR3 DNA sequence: TGCAGCGTCGAATTGGGATTGCACCTGGAGGATACGCAGTATTTT.

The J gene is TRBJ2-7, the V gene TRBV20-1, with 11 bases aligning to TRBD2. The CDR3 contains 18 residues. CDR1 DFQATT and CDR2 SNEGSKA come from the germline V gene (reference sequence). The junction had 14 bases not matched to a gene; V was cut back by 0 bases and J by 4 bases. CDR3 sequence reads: CSARDIPLGSGRDYEQYF. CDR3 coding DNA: TGCAGTGCTAGAGATATCCCTTTGGGTAGCGGGAGGGATTACGAGCAGTACTTC.

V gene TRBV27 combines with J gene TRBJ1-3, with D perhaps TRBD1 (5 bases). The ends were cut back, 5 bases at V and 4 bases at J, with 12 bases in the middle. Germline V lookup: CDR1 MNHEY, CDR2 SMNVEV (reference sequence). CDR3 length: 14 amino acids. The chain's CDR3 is CASSPGLPGNTIYF. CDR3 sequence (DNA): TGTGCCAGCAGTCCAGGGTTACCGGGAAACACCATATATTTT.

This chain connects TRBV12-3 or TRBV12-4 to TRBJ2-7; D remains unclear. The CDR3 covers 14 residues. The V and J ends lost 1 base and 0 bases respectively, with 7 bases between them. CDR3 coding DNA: TGTGCCAGCAGTTTAGGTCGGAGCTCCTACGAGCAGTACTTC. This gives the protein CASSLGRSSYEQYF.

The CDR3 protein is CASSELGLNQETQYF. The CDR3 nucleotides read TGTGCCAGCAGCGAACTAGGGCTGAACCAAGAGACCCAGTACTTC. This chain connects TRBV9 to TRBJ2-5; TRBD2 might be the D (5 bases). The germline V gene encodes CDR1 SGDLS and CDR2 YYNGEE. The CDR3 totals 15 residues. V was clipped by 3 bases and J by 0 bases, with 12 bases between them.

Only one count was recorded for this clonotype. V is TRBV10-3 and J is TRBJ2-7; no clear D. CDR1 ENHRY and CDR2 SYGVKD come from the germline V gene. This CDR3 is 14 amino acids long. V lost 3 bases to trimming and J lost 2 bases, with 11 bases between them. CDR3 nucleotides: TGTGCCATCAGTGAAGACAAGGTAACCTACGAGCAGTACTTC. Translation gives CAISEDKVTYEQYF.

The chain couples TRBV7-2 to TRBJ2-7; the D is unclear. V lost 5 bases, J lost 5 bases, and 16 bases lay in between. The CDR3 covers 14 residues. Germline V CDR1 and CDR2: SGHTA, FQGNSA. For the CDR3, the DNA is TGTGCCAGCAGCCCTTGGGCTGAGGTTAACGAGCAGTACTTC. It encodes CASSPWAEVNEQYF. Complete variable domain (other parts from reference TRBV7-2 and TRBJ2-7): GAGVSQSPSNKVTEKGKDVELRCDPISGHTALYWYRQSLGQGLEFLIYFQGNSAPDKSGLPSDRFSAERTGGSVSTLTIQRTQQEDSAVYLCASSPWAEVNEQYFGPGTRLTVT.

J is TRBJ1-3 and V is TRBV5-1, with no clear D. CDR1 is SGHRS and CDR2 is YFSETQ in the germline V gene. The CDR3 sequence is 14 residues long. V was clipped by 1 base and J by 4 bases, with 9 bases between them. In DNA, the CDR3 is TGCGCCAGCAGCTTGACGACTTCGGGAAACACCATATATTTT. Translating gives CASSLTTSGNTIYF.

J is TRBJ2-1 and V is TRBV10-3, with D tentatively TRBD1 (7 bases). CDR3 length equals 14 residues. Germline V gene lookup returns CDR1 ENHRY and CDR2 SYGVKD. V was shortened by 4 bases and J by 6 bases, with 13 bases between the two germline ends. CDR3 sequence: CAISAQQGGNEQFF. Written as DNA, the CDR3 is TGTGCCATCAGTGCGCAGCAGGGGGGCAATGAGCAGTTCTTC.

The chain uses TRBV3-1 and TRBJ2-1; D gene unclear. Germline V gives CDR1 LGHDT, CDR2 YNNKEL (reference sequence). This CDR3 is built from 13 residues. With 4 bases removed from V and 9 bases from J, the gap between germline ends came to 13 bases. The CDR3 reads CASSPHRDGEQFF. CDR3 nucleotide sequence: TGTGCCAGCAGCCCTCACCGAGACGGTGAGCAGTTCTTC.

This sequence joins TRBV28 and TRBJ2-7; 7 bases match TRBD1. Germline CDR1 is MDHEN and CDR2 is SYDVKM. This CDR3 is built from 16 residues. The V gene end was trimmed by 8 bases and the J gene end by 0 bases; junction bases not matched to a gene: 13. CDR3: CASRPGGQPSSYEQYF. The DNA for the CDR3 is TGTGCCAGCCGTCCAGGGGGACAACCGAGCTCCTACGAGCAGTACTTC. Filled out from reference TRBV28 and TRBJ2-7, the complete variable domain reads DVKVTQSSRYLVKRTGEKVFLECVQDMDHENMFWYRQDPGLGLRLIYFSYDVKMKEKGDIPEGYSVSREKKERFSLILESASTNQTSMYLCASRPGGQPSSYEQYFGPGTRLTVT.

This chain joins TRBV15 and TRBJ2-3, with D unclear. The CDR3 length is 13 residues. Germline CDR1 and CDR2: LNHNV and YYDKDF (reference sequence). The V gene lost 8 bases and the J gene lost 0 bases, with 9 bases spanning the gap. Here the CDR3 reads CATGRPSTDTQYF. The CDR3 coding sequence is TGTGCCACCGGCCGCCCTAGCACAGATACGCAGTATTTT.

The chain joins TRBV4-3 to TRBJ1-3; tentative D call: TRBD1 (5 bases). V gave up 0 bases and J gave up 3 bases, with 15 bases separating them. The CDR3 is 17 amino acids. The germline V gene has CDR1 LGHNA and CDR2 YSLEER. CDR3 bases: TGCGCCAGCAGCCAAGATCTATCGGCAGGGAATGGAAACACCATATATTTT. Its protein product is CASSQDLSAGNGNTIYF.

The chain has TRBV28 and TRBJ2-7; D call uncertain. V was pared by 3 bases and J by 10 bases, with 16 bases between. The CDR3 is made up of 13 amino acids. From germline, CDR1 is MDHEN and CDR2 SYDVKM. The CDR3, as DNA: TGTGCCAGCAGTTTCGGCAATACCGGAGCCCAGTACTTC. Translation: CASSFGNTGAQYF.

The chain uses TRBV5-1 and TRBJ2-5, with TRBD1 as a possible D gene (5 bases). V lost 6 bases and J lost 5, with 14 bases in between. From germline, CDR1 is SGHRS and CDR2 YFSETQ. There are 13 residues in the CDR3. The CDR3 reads CASIRGLGETQYF. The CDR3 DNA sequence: TGCGCCAGCATAAGGGGTTTGGGGGAGACCCAGTACTTC. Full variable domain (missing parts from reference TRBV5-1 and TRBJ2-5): KAGVTQTPRYLIKTRGQQVTLSCSPISGHRSVSWYQQTPGQGLQFLFEYFSETQRNKGNFPGRFSGRQFSNSRSEMNVSTLELGDSALYLCASIRGLGETQYFGPGTRLLVL.

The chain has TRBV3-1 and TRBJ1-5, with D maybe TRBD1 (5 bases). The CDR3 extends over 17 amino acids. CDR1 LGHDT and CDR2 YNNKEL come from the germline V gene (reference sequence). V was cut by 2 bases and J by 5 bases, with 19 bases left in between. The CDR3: CASSQPWTRGRHQPQHF. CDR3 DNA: TGTGCCAGCAGCCAACCCTGGACCCGGGGACGGCATCAGCCCCAGCATTTT.

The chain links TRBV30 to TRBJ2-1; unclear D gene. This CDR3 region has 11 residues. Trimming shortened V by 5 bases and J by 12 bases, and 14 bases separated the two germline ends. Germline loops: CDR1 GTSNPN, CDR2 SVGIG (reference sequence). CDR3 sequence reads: CAWERNWGQFF. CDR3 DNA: TGTGCCTGGGAGAGGAATTGGGGGCAGTTCTTC.

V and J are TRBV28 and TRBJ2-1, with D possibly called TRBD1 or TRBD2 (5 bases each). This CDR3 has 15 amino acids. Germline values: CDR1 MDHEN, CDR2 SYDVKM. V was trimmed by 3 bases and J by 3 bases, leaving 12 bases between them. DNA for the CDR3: TGTGCCAGCAGTTTCCCGGGGCGGAACTACAATGAGCAGTTCTTC. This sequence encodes CASSFPGRNYNEQFF.

The CDR3 DNA follows: TGTGCCAGCAGCTTGAACCCGACAGGGAGGTACGAGCAGTACTTC. Protein: CASSLNPTGRYEQYF. This chain links TRBV5-6 with TRBJ2-7; TRBD1 is a possible D gene (7 bases). The V end lost 1 base, the J end lost 4 bases, and 15 bases lay between the germline ends. There are 15 residues in the CDR3. The germline V gene has CDR1 SGHDT and CDR2 YYEEEE.

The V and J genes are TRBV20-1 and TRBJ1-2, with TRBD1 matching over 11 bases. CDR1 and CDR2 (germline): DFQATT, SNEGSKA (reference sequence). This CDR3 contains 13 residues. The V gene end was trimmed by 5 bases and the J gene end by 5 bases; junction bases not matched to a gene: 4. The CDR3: CSAGTGGAYGYTF. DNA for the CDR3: TGCAGTGCTGGGACAGGGGGTGCTTATGGCTACACCTTC.

CDR3 sequence (DNA): TGTGCCAGCAGCTTGAGGCTAGCGGGTCTCAATGAGCAGTTCTTC. The encoded protein is CASSLRLAGLNEQFF. The J gene is TRBJ2-1, the V gene TRBV5-6; 8 positions match TRBD2. With V trimmed by 1 base and J by 6 bases, 6 bases remained unmatched. Germline lookup yields CDR1 SGHDT and CDR2 YYEEEE. This CDR3 contains 15 residues.

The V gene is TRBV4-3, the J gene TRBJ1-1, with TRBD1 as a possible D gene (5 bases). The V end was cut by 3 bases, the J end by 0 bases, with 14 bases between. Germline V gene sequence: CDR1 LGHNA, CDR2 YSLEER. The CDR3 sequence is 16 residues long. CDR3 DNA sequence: TGCGCCAGCAGCCAGGACGACAGCCCAATGAACACTGAAGCTTTCTTT. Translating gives CASSQDDSPMNTEAFF.

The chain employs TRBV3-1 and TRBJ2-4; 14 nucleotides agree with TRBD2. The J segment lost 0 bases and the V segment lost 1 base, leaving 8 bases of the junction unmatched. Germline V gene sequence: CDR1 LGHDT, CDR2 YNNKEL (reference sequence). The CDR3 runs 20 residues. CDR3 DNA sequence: TGTGCCAGCAGCCAAGGACCGGGACTAGCGGGGGTACTAGCCAAAAACATTCAGTACTTC. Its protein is CASSQGPGLAGVLAKNIQYF.